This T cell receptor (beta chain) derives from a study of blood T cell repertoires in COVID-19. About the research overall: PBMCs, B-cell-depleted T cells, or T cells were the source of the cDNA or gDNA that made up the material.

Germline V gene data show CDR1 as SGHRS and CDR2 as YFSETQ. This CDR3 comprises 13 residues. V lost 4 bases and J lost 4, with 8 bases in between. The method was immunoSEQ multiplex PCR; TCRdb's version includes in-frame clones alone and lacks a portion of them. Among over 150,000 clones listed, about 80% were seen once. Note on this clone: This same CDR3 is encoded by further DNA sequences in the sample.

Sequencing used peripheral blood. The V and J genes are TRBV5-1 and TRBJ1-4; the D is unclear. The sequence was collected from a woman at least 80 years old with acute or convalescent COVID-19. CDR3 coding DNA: TGCGCCAGCAGCCGCGGCAGTAATGAAAAACTGTTTTTT. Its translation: CASSRGSNEKLFF.